This record looks at one TCR beta chain sequence and its context. This table comes from immunoSEQ multiplex PCR, and its TCRdb copy is limited to in-frame clones, with some not included. The sample shows a few hundred thousand clones, 81% of them seen only once. The record originates from a study of blood T cell repertoires in COVID-19. V gave up 6 bases and J gave up 2 bases, with 11 bases separating them. The CDR3 spans 13 residues. From germline, CDR1 is LNHDA and CDR2 SQIVND (reference sequence). The clonotype comes from a human donor with acute or convalescent COVID-19. The donor label of this sample is uncertain. V and J are TRBV19 and TRBJ2-7, with TRBD1 as a possible D gene (6 bases). The sequenced material came from peripheral blood. CDR3 loop: CASRTGATYEQYF. CDR3 nucleotides: TGTGCCAGTAGGACAGGTGCTACCTACGAGCAGTACTTC.